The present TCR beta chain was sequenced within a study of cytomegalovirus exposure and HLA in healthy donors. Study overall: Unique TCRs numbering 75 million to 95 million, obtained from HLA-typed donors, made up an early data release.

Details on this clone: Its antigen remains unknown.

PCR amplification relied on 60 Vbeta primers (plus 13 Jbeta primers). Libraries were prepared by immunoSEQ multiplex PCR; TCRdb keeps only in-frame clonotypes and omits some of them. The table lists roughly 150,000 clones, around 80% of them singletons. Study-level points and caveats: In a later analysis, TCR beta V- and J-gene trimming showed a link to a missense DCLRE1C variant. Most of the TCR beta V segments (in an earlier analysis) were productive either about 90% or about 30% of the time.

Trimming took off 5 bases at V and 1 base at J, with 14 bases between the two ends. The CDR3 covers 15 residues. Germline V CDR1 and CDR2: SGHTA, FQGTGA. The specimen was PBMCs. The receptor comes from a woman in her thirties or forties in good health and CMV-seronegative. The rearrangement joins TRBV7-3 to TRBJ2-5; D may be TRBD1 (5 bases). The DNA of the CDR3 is TGTGCCAGCAGCCCCTATAAGGGGTCCCAAGAGACCCAGTACTTC. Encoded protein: CASSPYKGSQETQYF.